The clone carrying this TCR beta chain has only a few counts. The CDR3 spans 17 residues. Germline CDR1 is MDHEN and CDR2 is SYDVKM. V shed 2 bases and J shed 0 bases, with 11 bases lying between them. TCRdb's copy holds only in-frame clones and misses some; the assay was immunoSEQ multiplex PCR. The data hold 180,000 or so clones, with around four fifths observed a single time. The sample originates from a study of blood T cell repertoires in COVID-19. Participants reported their clinical history, and cohort assignment relied on those reports. The chain couples TRBV28 to TRBJ1-6; no reliable D call. The clonotype was recovered from a woman aged 55-70 years who had recovered from COVID-19. What was sequenced was PBMCs or T cells enriched from blood (not recorded which). The CDR3 loop is CASSLRGSSSYNSPLHF. CDR3 DNA sequence: TGTGCCAGCAGTTTACGAGGGAGTAGCTCCTATAATTCACCCCTCCACTTT. The whole variable domain, filled in from reference TRBV28 and TRBJ1-6, reads DVKVTQSSRYLVKRTGEKVFLECVQDMDHENMFWYRQDPGLGLRLIYFSYDVKMKEKGDIPEGYSVSREKKERFSLILESASTNQTSMYLCASSLRGSSSYNSPLHFGNGTRLTVT.